The 23 T cell receptor beta chains listed next were all sequenced from one sample in a study of T cells in Graves' hyperthyroidism and ophthalmopathy. RNA transcripts provided the source from which TCR beta CDR3 regions were amplified. The primer set for the first-round RT-PCR of the TCR CDR3 was HTBI. TCRdb analysed the multiplex PCR reads with MiXCR anew, one entry per CDR3 protein. This repertoire shows hundreds of thousands of distinct CDR3 sequences, under 60% found once; its top ten account for roughly 8.2%. Sample: peripheral blood or thyroid tissue (not recorded which). The receptors were sampled from a young woman with Graves' hyperthyroidism.

This chain joins TRBV7-8 and TRBJ1-4; weak D call: TRBD1 (5 bases). There are 13 residues in the CDR3. Germline loops: CDR1 SGHVS, CDR2 FQNEAQ. Trimming stripped 5 bases from V and 8 bases from J, with 12 bases between. The CDR3 protein is CASSQGEGEKLFF. The CDR3 DNA is TGTGCCAGCAGCCAGGGTGAAGGAGAAAAACTGTTTTTT.

This clonotype appeared many times. The chain joins TRBV7-2 to TRBJ2-5; TRBD2 matches at 8 bases. The junction had 9 bases not matched to a gene; V was cut back by 2 bases and J by 4 bases. The CDR3 covers 16 residues. From germline, CDR1 is SGHTA and CDR2 FQGNSA. DNA for the CDR3: TGTGCCAGCAGCTTAAGTCTGAGCGGGAGAGCAGAGACCCAGTACTTC. Amino acids: CASSLSLSGRAETQYF.

This clonotype was detected many times. The rearrangement uses TRBV2 and TRBJ1-6, with D unresolved. The CDR3 length is 13 residues. The V gene's germline CDR1 is SNHLY and CDR2 FYNNEI. V was clipped by 3 bases and J by 7 bases, with 7 bases between them. The DNA for the CDR3 is TGTGCCAGCAGTGAGGAGATGAATTCACCCCTCCACTTT. Translating it yields CASSEEMNSPLHF. Based on the CDR3 plus reference TRBV2 and TRBJ1-6, the full variable domain is EPEVTQTPSHQVTQMGQEVILRCVPISNHLYFYWYRQILGQKVEFLVSFYNNEISEKSEIFDDQFSVERPDGSNFTLKIRSTKLEDSAMYFCASSEEMNSPLHFGNGTRLTVT.

The rearrangement links TRBV19 to TRBJ2-6; the match to TRBD1 covers 8 bases. The CDR3 contains 14 residues. The V segment lost 5 bases and the J segment 10 bases; nucleotides outside the gene matches: 7. CDR1 and CDR2 (germline): LNHDA, SQIVND (reference sequence). The CDR3: CASSAPGQANVLTF. The CDR3 nucleotides are TGTGCCAGTAGTGCCCCGGGACAGGCGAACGTCCTGACTTTC.

J is TRBJ2-7 and V is TRBV25-1; D not certain. The CDR3 is 16 residues long. Germline V gene sequence: CDR1 MGHDK, CDR2 SYGVNS. V was shortened by 0 bases and J by 1 base, with 13 bases between the two germline ends. The CDR3 nucleotides read TGTGCCAGCAGTGAATATGGTGTACATTTGTCCTACGAGCAGTACTTC. Residues: CASSEYGVHLSYEQYF.

The rearrangement joins TRBV9 to TRBJ2-7; TRBD2 is a possible D gene (6 bases). V was trimmed by 0 bases and J by 5 bases, leaving 9 bases between them. Germline V lookup: CDR1 SGDLS, CDR2 YYNGEE. The CDR3 has 13 amino acids. The CDR3 sequence is CASSVAGAHEQYF. In nucleotides, the CDR3 is TGTGCCAGCAGCGTAGCGGGAGCCCACGAGCAGTACTTC.

The chain employs TRBV20-1 and TRBJ2-5, with 9 bases fitting TRBD2. The CDR3 loop spans 14 amino acids. Germline V CDR1 and CDR2: DFQATT, SNEGSKA (reference sequence). The J segment lost 0 bases and the V segment lost 8 bases, leaving 7 bases of the junction unmatched. As DNA, the CDR3 is TGCAGTATCTTAGCGGGGGCGTACCAAGAGACCCAGTACTTC. Amino acids: CSILAGAYQETQYF.

About this clonotype: Since a much larger clone is just one base distant, this may be a read error. CDR3 bases: TGTGCCACCAGTGACACAGGCAATCAGCCCCAGCATTTT. Translating gives CATSDTGNQPQHF. The rearrangement links TRBV24-1 to TRBJ1-5; D is undetermined. Per the germline V gene, CDR1 is KGHDR and CDR2 is SFDVKD. The V end lost 4 bases, the J end lost 2 bases, and 5 bases lay between the germline ends. The CDR3 is 13 amino acids.

This clonotype showed up many times. This chain uses TRBV11-2 with TRBJ1-3; D is unresolved. CDR3 length: 13 amino acids. Germline loops: CDR1 SGHAT, CDR2 FQNNGV. V lost 5 bases, J lost 4 bases, and 9 bases lay in between. The CDR3, as DNA: TGTGCCAGCAGCGGACTGTCGGGAAACACCATATATTTT. This codes for CASSGLSGNTIYF. Using reference TRBV11-2 and TRBJ1-3 for the parts outside the CDR3, the full variable domain is EAGVAQSPRYKIIEKRQSVAFWCNPISGHATLYWYQQILGQGPKLLIQFQNNGVVDDSQLPKDRFSAERLKGVDSTLKIQPAKLEDSAVYLCASSGLSGNTIYFGEGSWLTVV.

This chain links TRBV9 with TRBJ1-1; the D is unclear. Trimming stripped 4 bases from V and 5 bases from J, with 15 bases between. The CDR3 is 14 amino acids. The germline V gene encodes CDR1 SGDLS and CDR2 YYNGEE. The CDR3 DNA reads TGTGCCAGCAGCCAAGACCCGGGTGGGACTGAAGCTTTCTTT. Protein: CASSQDPGGTEAFF.

This clonotype was picked up one time. The V gene is TRBV5-6, the J gene TRBJ1-2; D not resolved. The CDR3 sequence is 12 residues long. Germline V gene data show CDR1 as SGHDT and CDR2 as YYEEEE. The germline V and J ends were trimmed by 0 bases and 5 bases, with 5 bases remaining between them. The CDR3 region has the DNA TGTGCCAGCAGCTTGGAGGCGTATGGCTACACCTTC. Residues: CASSLEAYGYTF.

The chain recombines TRBV20-1 with TRBJ1-3; D perhaps matches TRBD1 (6 bases). The germline V gene has CDR1 DFQATT and CDR2 SNEGSKA (reference sequence). The CDR3 totals 15 residues. V lost 0 bases to trimming and J lost 0 bases, with 9 bases between them. CDR3 amino acids: CSARDGGGSGNTIYF. CDR3 in DNA: TGCAGTGCTAGAGATGGAGGGGGCTCTGGAAACACCATATATTTT.

The V call is TRBV7-2, the J call TRBJ1-1; D is perhaps TRBD1 (6 bases). Deletions cut 6 bases from V and 5 bases from J, with 10 bases between. The CDR3 spans 12 residues. Germline values: CDR1 SGHTA, CDR2 FQGNSA. Written as DNA, the CDR3 is TGTGCCAGCAGAACAACAGGGACTGAAGCTTTCTTT. It yields the protein CASRTTGTEAFF.

This clonotype showed up many times. The J gene is TRBJ2-5, the V gene TRBV5-1; unclear D gene. Looked up from germline, CDR1 is SGHRS and CDR2 is YFSETQ. Trimming took 0 bases from V and 5 from J, leaving 8 bases between them. The CDR3 spans 13 residues. As DNA, the CDR3 is TGCGCCAGCAGCTTGGGGCCGAGGGAGACCCAGTACTTC. Translating gives CASSLGPRETQYF.

The CDR3 spells CASSLGGNRDFAGYGYTF. CDR3 in DNA: TGTGCCAGCAGCTTAGGAGGAAACAGGGATTTTGCGGGCTATGGCTACACCTTC. The chain couples TRBV13 to TRBJ1-2; D is perhaps TRBD1 (6 bases). The germline V and J ends were trimmed by 0 bases and 4 bases, with 21 bases remaining between them. CDR1 is PRHDT and CDR2 is FYEKMQ in the germline V gene (reference sequence). CDR3 length: 18 residues.

The rearrangement joins TRBV6-5 to TRBJ1-2; no firm D call. The CDR3 is 16 residues long. V was trimmed by 0 bases and J by 7 bases, leaving 18 bases between them. Germline V gene lookup returns CDR1 MNHEY and CDR2 SVGAGI. CDR3 nucleotide sequence: TGTGCCAGCAGTTACTCATCCTCGGGGATTGGCTGTGGCTACACCTTC. Its protein product is CASSYSSSGIGCGYTF.

This chain joins TRBV9 and TRBJ1-2; weak D call: TRBD1 (6 bases). Trimming cost V 2 bases and J 3 bases, with 11 bases left between them. Germline CDR1 SGDLS, CDR2 YYNGEE. The CDR3 covers 14 residues. CDR3 residues: CASSVIRQDYGYTF. CDR3 in DNA: TGTGCCAGCAGCGTTATCCGACAGGACTATGGCTACACCTTC.

This rearrangement joins TRBV12-3 or TRBV12-4 to TRBJ1-5, with D possibly being TRBD1 (6 bases). The CDR3 has 17 residues. The V end was cut by 4 bases, the J end by 0 bases, with 16 bases between. The CDR3 protein is CASSSWAGALSNQPQHF. In DNA, the CDR3 is TGTGCCAGCAGTTCTTGGGCAGGGGCACTTAGCAATCAGCCCCAGCATTTT.

The genes are TRBV20-1 and TRBJ2-5; D remains unclear. Germline CDR1 is DFQATT and CDR2 is SNEGSKA (reference sequence). The CDR3 runs 13 residues. The V end was cut by 6 bases, the J end by 5 bases, with 16 bases between. The CDR3: CSARIYGPETQYF. As DNA, the CDR3 is TGCAGTGCCAGAATCTACGGACCGGAGACCCAGTACTTC.

The chain employs TRBV20-1 and TRBJ1-4; D perhaps matches TRBD1 (6 bases). This CDR3 contains 15 residues. Per the germline V gene, CDR1 is DFQATT and CDR2 is SNEGSKA (reference sequence). With 1 base removed from V and 0 bases from J, the gap between germline ends came to 9 bases. This CDR3 is CSARASGATNEKLFF. The CDR3 nucleotides read TGCAGTGCTAGAGCATCAGGGGCAACTAATGAAAAACTGTTTTTT.

The chain is built from TRBV9 and TRBJ2-7; 11 positions agree with TRBD2. There are 16 residues in the CDR3. The ends lost 6 bases at V and 7 bases at J; junction bases unmatched: 15. The germline CDR1 and CDR2 sequences are SGDLS and YYNGEE. The DNA of the CDR3 is TGTGCCAGCATCCAACCCCGGCAACTAGCGGGAGAGGAGCAGTACTTC. This gives the protein CASIQPRQLAGEEQYF.

This clonotype was observed many times. The chain has TRBV25-1 and TRBJ1-6, with D unclear. V gave up 2 bases and J gave up 1 base, with 6 bases separating them. CDR3 length equals 15 residues. The germline V gene encodes CDR1 MGHDK and CDR2 SYGVNS. The CDR3 reads CASSETSSYNSPLHF. The DNA for the CDR3 is TGTGCCAGCAGTGAAACGAGTTCCTATAATTCACCCCTCCACTTT.

The gene calls are TRBV5-1 and TRBJ2-5; the D is unclear. This CDR3 region has 14 residues. Germline V CDR1 and CDR2: SGHRS, YFSETQ. Trimming took 6 bases from V and 3 from J, leaving 15 bases between them. The CDR3 reads CASTSGDLEETQYF. The CDR3 nucleotides read TGCGCCAGCACCTCGGGTGATTTAGAAGAGACCCAGTACTTC.